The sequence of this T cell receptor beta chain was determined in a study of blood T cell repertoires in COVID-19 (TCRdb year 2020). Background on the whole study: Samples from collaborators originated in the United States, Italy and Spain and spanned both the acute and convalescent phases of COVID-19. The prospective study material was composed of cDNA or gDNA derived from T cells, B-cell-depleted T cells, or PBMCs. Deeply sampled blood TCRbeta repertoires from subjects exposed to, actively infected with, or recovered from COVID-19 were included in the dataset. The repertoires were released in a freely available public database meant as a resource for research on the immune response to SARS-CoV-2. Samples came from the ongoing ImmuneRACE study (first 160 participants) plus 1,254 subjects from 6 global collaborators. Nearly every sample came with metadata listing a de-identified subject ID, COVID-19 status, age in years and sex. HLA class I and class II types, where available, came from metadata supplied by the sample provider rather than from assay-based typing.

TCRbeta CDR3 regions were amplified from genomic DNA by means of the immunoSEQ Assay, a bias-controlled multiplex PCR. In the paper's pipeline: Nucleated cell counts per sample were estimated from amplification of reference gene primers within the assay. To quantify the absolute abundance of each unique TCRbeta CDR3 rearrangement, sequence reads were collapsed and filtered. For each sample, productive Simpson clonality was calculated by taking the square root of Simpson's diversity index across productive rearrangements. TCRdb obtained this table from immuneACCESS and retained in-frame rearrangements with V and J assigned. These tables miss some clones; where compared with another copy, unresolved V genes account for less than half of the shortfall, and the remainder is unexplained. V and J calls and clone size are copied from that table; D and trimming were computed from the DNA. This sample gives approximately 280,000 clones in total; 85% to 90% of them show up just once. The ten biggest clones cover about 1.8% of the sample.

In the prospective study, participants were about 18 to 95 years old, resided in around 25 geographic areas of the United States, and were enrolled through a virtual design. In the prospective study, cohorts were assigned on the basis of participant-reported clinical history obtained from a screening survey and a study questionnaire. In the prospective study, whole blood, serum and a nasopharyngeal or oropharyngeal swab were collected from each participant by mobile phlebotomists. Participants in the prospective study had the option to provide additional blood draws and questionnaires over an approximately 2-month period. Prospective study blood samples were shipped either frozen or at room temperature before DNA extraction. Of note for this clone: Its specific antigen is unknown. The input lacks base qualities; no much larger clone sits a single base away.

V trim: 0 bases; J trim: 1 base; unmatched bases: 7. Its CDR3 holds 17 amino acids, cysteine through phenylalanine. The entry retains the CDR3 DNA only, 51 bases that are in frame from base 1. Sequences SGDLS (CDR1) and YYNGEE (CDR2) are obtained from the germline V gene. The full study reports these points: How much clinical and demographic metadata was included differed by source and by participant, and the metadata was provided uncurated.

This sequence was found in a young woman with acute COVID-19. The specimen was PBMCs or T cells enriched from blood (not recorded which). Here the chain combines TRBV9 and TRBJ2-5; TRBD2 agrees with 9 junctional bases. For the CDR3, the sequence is CASSVGGSGSFQETQYF. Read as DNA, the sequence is TGTGCCAGCAGCGTAGGTGGTAGCGGGAGTTTCCAAGAGACCCAGTACTTC. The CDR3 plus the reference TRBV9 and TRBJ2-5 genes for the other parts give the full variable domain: DSGVTQTPKHLITATGQRVTLRCSPRSGDLSVYWYQQSLDQGLQFLIQYYNGEERAKGNILERFSAQQFPDLHSELNLSSLELGDSALYFCASSVGGSGSFQETQYFGPGTRLLVL.